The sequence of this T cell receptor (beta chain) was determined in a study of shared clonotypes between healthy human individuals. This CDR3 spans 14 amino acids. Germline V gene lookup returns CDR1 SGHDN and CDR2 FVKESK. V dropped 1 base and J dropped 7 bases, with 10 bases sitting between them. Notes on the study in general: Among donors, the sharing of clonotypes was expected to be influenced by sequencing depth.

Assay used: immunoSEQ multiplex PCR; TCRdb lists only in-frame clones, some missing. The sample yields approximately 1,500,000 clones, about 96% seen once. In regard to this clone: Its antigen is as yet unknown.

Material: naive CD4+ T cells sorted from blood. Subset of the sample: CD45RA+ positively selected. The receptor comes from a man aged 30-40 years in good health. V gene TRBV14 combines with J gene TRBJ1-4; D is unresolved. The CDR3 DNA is TGTGCCAGCAGCCAAGTTTCCCAGGCTGAAAAACTGTTTTTT. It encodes CASSQVSQAEKLFF.